Listed below are T cell receptor beta chains from one sample, sequenced in a study of cytomegalovirus exposure and HLA in healthy donors. Sequencing used immunoSEQ multiplex PCR; TCRdb keeps in-frame clones, though not all of them. The table lists some 160,000 clones, around 80% of them singletons. Sequenced sample: PBMCs. These receptor sequences come from a male donor in good health and CMV-seropositive. Both conserved end residues are part of each CDR3. The D gene is left open where the match is weak. A row's size may be missing; if present it is once, few, many or a size class.

j_call,v_call,d_call,clone_size,cdr3_aa,cdr3_nt
TRBJ2-5,TRBV5-1,TRBD2,.,CASSTGLAGTFQETQYF,TGCGCCAGCAGCACGGGACTAGCGGGAACCTTCCAAGAGACCCAGTACTTC
TRBJ2-5,TRBV28,TRBD2,.,CASSLSLAGEGETQYF,TGTGCCAGCAGTTTATCCCTAGCGGGAGAGGGGGAGACCCAGTACTTC
TRBJ1-3,TRBV14,.,.,CASSPQPSSGNTIYF,TGTGCCAGCAGCCCCCAACCCAGCTCTGGAAACACCATATATTTT
TRBJ2-5,TRBV27,.,.,CASSLRRGETQYF,TGTGCCAGCAGTTTAAGGCGGGGAGAGACCCAGTACTTC
TRBJ2-5,TRBV21-1,.,once,CASSQFRGWRGLGQYF,TGTGCCAGCAGCCAGTTCCGTGGTTGGAGGGGTCTGGGGCAGTACTTC
TRBJ2-5,TRBV19,.,once,CASSQTGQETQYF,TGTGCCAGTAGTCAAACAGGTCAAGAGACCCAGTACTTC
TRBJ2-2,TRBV14,TRBD2,.,CASSQGLAGWNTGELFF,TGTGCCAGCAGCCAGGGACTAGCGGGATGGAACACCGGGGAGCTGTTTTTT
TRBJ1-3,TRBV27,TRBD1,.,CASSSQTGPGNTIYF,TGTGCCAGCAGTTCCCAGACAGGGCCTGGAAACACCATATATTTT
TRBJ2-1,TRBV7-9,TRBD2,.,CASSEQRTSGSYNEQFF,TGTGCCAGCAGCGAACAGCGGACTAGCGGGAGCTACAATGAGCAGTTCTTC
TRBJ1-4,TRBV28,TRBD1,.,CASSPDREKLFF,TGTGCCAGCAGTCCGGACAGGGAAAAACTGTTTTTT
TRBJ1-2,TRBV7-2,.,.,CASSHQDPRAPYGYTF,TGTGCCAGCAGCCATCAGGACCCCAGGGCTCCGTATGGCTACACCTTC
TRBJ1-2,TRBV2,.,.,CASSELPYGYTF,TGTGCCAGCAGTGAACTTCCCTATGGCTACACCTTC
TRBJ1-1,TRBV5-1,.,.,CASSRDGGTEAFF,TGCGCCAGCAGCAGGGACGGAGGGACTGAAGCTTTCTTT
TRBJ2-7,TRBV5-1,TRBD2,.,CASSPRGGEQYF,TGCGCCAGCAGTCCACGGGGGGGCGAGCAGTACTTC
TRBJ2-1,TRBV9,.,.,CASSAGSNEQFF,TGTGCCAGCAGCGCCGGGAGCAATGAGCAGTTCTTC
TRBJ1-3,TRBV28,.,.,CASSLWGEPGNTIYF,TGTGCCAGCAGCCTTTGGGGGGAACCTGGAAACACCATATATTTT
TRBJ2-1,TRBV5-8,.,.,CASSRGRSYNEQFF,TGTGCCAGCAGCCGAGGGAGATCCTACAATGAGCAGTTCTTC
TRBJ1-6,TRBV7-6,TRBD1,.,CASSLGQGTDSPLHF,TGTGCCAGCAGCTTAGGACAGGGAACGGATTCACCCCTCCACTTT
TRBJ2-7,TRBV29-1,.,.,CSVEGGSRYEQYF,TGCAGCGTCGAGGGAGGCTCCCGCTACGAGCAGTACTTC
TRBJ2-5,TRBV7-3,.,few,CASSLGGGRVETQYF,TGTGCCAGCAGCTTAGGAGGGGGCAGGGTAGAGACCCAGTACTTC
TRBJ1-2,TRBV5-5,.,.,CASSSGSSNYGYTF,TGTGCCAGCAGCTCAGGGTCTTCTAACTATGGCTACACCTTC
TRBJ1-3,TRBV7-3,.,.,CASSLRGGDGNTIYF,TGTGCCAGCAGCTTACGAGGGGGTGATGGAAACACCATATATTTT
TRBJ1-1,TRBV28,.,once,CASSAPDSYPQAFF,TGTGCCAGCAGTGCGCCGGACAGTTACCCCCAAGCTTTCTTT
TRBJ2-4,TRBV9,TRBD1,.,CASSDPSGTGGLDIQYF,TGTGCCAGCAGTGATCCCTCCGGGACAGGGGGCCTTGACATTCAGTACTTC
TRBJ2-1,TRBV15,TRBD2,.,CATSREIGAGGVNEQFF,TGTGCCACCAGCAGAGAGATTGGAGCGGGAGGAGTAAATGAGCAGTTCTTC
TRBJ1-1,TRBV5-6,.,.,CASSLRQWPNTEAFF,TGTGCCAGCAGCCTCAGACAGTGGCCGAACACTGAAGCTTTCTTT
TRBJ1-1,TRBV5-4,TRBD1,.,CASSLIGTGNTEAFF,TGTGCCAGCAGCTTAATAGGGACAGGTAACACTGAAGCTTTCTTT
TRBJ2-3,TRBV28,TRBD2,.,CASSLGLAGASTDTQYF,TGTGCCAGCAGTTTGGGACTAGCGGGGGCTAGCACAGATACGCAGTATTTT
TRBJ1-2,TRBV6-5,TRBD1,.,CASGQDYGYTF,TGTGCCAGCGGACAGGATTATGGCTACACCTTC
TRBJ2-5,TRBV27,TRBD2,.,CASSLSPLLAGGETQYF,TGTGCCAGCAGTTTATCGCCCCTACTAGCGGGAGGAGAGACCCAGTACTTC
TRBJ1-1,TRBV29-1,TRBD1,.,CSAWDRTNTEAFF,TGCAGCGCTTGGGACAGGACGAACACTGAAGCTTTCTTT
TRBJ2-3,TRBV2,TRBD2,.,CASTNSGRTDTQYF,TGTGCCAGCACCAATAGCGGGAGGACAGATACGCAGTATTTT
TRBJ2-7,TRBV27,TRBD2,.,CASSLSTSNEQYF,TGTGCCAGCAGTTTATCGACTAGCAACGAGCAGTACTTC
TRBJ1-6,TRBV19,.,few,CASSRLSSPLHF,TGTGCCAGTAGTCGACTCAGCTCACCCCTCCACTTT
TRBJ1-2,TRBV27,TRBD1,.,CASSYGQAYGYTF,TGTGCCAGCAGTTATGGACAGGCCTATGGCTACACCTTC
TRBJ2-2,TRBV7-9,.,.,CASSPRRGLNTGELFF,TGTGCCAGCAGCCCGCGCCGGGGACTGAACACCGGGGAGCTGTTTTTT
TRBJ1-5,TRBV9,.,.,CASSVGVRDNQPQHF,TGTGCCAGCAGCGTAGGTGTCAGGGACAATCAGCCCCAGCATTTT
TRBJ2-7,TRBV5-4,.,.,CASSLTGQEQYF,TGTGCCAGCAGCTTGACAGGGCAGGAGCAGTACTTC
TRBJ1-2,TRBV29-1,TRBD1,.,CSVEPGQNYGYTF,TGCAGCGTTGAACCGGGACAGAACTATGGCTACACCTTC
TRBJ1-1,TRBV6-1,.,.,CASSEVGVTEAFF,TGTGCCAGCAGTGAGGTCGGGGTTACTGAAGCTTTCTTT
TRBJ2-1,TRBV27,.,.,CASSLGGGEQFF,TGTGCCAGCAGTTTAGGGGGCGGTGAGCAGTTCTTC
TRBJ2-1,TRBV19,TRBD2,.,CASTPSGRPYEQFF,TGTGCCAGTACCCCTAGCGGGAGGCCCTATGAGCAGTTCTTC
TRBJ1-1,TRBV27,.,.,CASSLRRHNQAEAFF,TGTGCCAGCAGTTTAAGGCGACACAACCAAGCTGAAGCTTTCTTT
TRBJ2-2,TRBV6-1,.,.,CASTNWNTGELFF,TGTGCCAGCACGAACTGGAACACCGGGGAGCTGTTTTTT
TRBJ2-2,TRBV27,TRBD2,.,CASSHLAGGGTGELFF,TGTGCCAGCAGTCACCTAGCGGGAGGTGGTACCGGGGAGCTGTTTTTT
TRBJ1-2,TRBV29-1,TRBD1,.,CSGGGAGYGYTF,TGCAGCGGAGGGGGCGCAGGCTATGGCTACACCTTC
TRBJ2-1,TRBV5-1,TRBD2,.,CASSLLTSGSNEQFF,TGCGCCAGCAGCTTGTTGACTAGCGGGAGCAATGAGCAGTTCTTC
TRBJ2-1,TRBV9,.,.,CASSVVLGANNEQFF,TGTGCCAGCAGCGTAGTACTGGGAGCTAACAATGAGCAGTTCTTC
TRBJ1-1,TRBV5-6,.,.,CASSANPGTEAFF,TGTGCCAGCAGCGCGAACCCAGGAACTGAAGCTTTCTTT
TRBJ2-4,TRBV28,.,.,CASSLMVPGEAKNIQYF,TGTGCCAGCAGTTTAATGGTCCCGGGGGAAGCCAAAAACATTCAGTACTTC
TRBJ2-1,TRBV7-9,TRBD2,.,CASSLVTSGRNEQFF,TGTGCCAGCAGCTTAGTGACTAGCGGGAGGAATGAGCAGTTCTTC
TRBJ1-1,TRBV19,.,.,CASSPGAQEEAFF,TGTGCCAGTAGCCCGGGAGCGCAGGAGGAAGCTTTCTTT
TRBJ2-6,TRBV7-7,.,few,CASSGNIRGSGANVLTF,TGTGCTAGCAGCGGGAACATCAGGGGCTCTGGGGCCAACGTCCTGACTTTC
TRBJ1-5,TRBV9,.,.,CASSVGPENQPQHF,TGTGCCAGCAGCGTAGGGCCAGAAAATCAGCCCCAGCATTTT
TRBJ1-5,TRBV6-1,.,.,CASYKGGSNQPQHF,TGTGCCAGCTATAAGGGAGGTAGCAATCAGCCCCAGCATTTT
TRBJ1-1,TRBV28,.,.,CVTEFNTEAFF,TGTGTCACGGAGTTTAACACTGAAGCTTTCTTT
TRBJ1-5,TRBV6-1,.,once,CASSRDTYSNQPQHF,TGTGCCAGCAGTCGGGACACCTATAGCAATCAGCCCCAGCATTTT